The entry that follows covers one TCR beta chain sequence. Original processing methods: Quantification of nucleated cells was approximated via reference gene primer amplification. Clones were sequenced by immunoSEQ multiplex PCR, and TCRdb holds only the in-frame ones, with some missing. V and J calls and clone size are given by that table; D and trimming were obtained from the DNA. The sample records roughly 79,000 clones, roughly 85% being singletons. These data belong to a study of blood T cell repertoires in COVID-19. Study summary: The study drew acute and convalescent COVID-19 samples from the United States, Italy and Spain. The analysed material was cDNA or gDNA that came from T cells, B-cell-depleted T cells, or PBMCs.

The sample consisted of peripheral blood. This TCR was sampled from a woman older than 75 with active or convalescent COVID-19.

In DNA, the CDR3 is TGTGCCAGCAGCTCCGGACTAGCGGGGGGCCTCGGGACGCAGTATTTT. It yields the protein CASSSGLAGGLGTQYF. The chain recombines TRBV3-1 (or the pseudogene TRBV3-2) with TRBJ2-3; 14 nucleotides agree with TRBD2. Trimming cost V 5 bases and J 9 bases; bases outside gene matches: 10. CDR3 length: 16 amino acids. Per germline, CDR1 LGHDT and CDR2 YNNKEL (reference sequence).